Each of the 22 T cell receptor beta chains below was sequenced from the same sample in a study of blood T cell repertoires in COVID-19. The table came from immunoSEQ multiplex PCR; TCRdb's copy has only in-frame clones and leaves some out. This repertoire shows about 260,000 clones, about 90% found once; its top ten account for just over 2.5%. Sequencing input: peripheral blood. The receptors shown here come from a person aged 18-30 years with COVID-19, enrolled during active disease.

V usage is TRBV18 and J usage is TRBJ2-7, with D possibly TRBD1 on 5 matching bases. The germline V gene encodes CDR1 KGHSH and CDR2 LQKENI. V was clipped by 6 bases and J by 2 bases, with 8 bases between them. The CDR3 contains 12 residues. The DNA of the CDR3 is TGTGCCAGCTCTCAGGGTACCTACGAGCAGTACTTC. Amino acid sequence: CASSQGTYEQYF. The variable domain in full, completed from reference TRBV18 and TRBJ2-7, reads NAGVMQNPRHLVRRRGQEARLRCSPMKGHSHVYWYRQLPEEGLKFMVYLQKENIIDESGMPKERFSAEFPKEGPSILRIQQVVRGDSAAYFCASSQGTYEQYFGPGTRLTVT.

The chain links TRBV13 to TRBJ2-1; TRBD1 agrees at 7 bases. CDR1 and CDR2 (germline): PRHDT, FYEKMQ (reference sequence). J was trimmed by 4 bases and V by 5 bases; bases with no gene match: 5. This CDR3 spans 14 amino acids. The CDR3 reads CASSPGQRYNEQFF. The CDR3 bases are TGTGCCAGCAGCCCGGGACAGCGTTACAATGAGCAGTTCTTC.

The chain uses TRBV1 and TRBJ2-1; TRBD2, the table's D call, lacks a check against the DNA. TRBV1 is reported as a pseudogene. This CDR3 comprises 15 residues. CDR3 coding DNA: TGCACCAGCAGCCAGGGGACTAGCGGGAGTGTTGAGCAGTTCTTC. It codes for CTSSQGTSGSVEQFF.

The sample holds a few counts of this clone. The chain uses TRBV25-1 and TRBJ1-6; 9 bases are a match to TRBD1. There are 13 residues in the CDR3. The V and J ends lost 7 bases and 9 bases, in that order; junction bases with no gene match: 4. Germline V lookup: CDR1 MGHDK, CDR2 SYGVNS. CDR3 protein: CASKGQGGSPLHF. The CDR3 DNA reads as TGTGCCAGCAAGGGACAGGGCGGTTCACCCCTCCACTTT.

The chain has TRBV11-3 and TRBJ2-7; 10 bases are a match to TRBD1. This CDR3 is 13 amino acids long. V lost 5 bases to trimming and J lost 6 bases; unmatched junction nucleotides: 4. CDR1 and CDR2 from the germline V gene are SGHNT and YENEEA. CDR3 bases: TGTGCCAGCAGCATAGGGACAGGGGCCGAGCAGTACTTC. This encodes CASSIGTGAEQYF.

A few counts support this clone. The genes are TRBV5-4 and TRBJ2-7; D may be TRBD1 (5 bases). Looked up from germline, CDR1 is SGHNT and CDR2 is YYREEE (reference sequence). The CDR3 length is 12 residues. Trimming stripped 4 bases from V and 4 bases from J, with 9 bases between. The CDR3 nucleotides are TGTGCCAGCAGCGTCGACAGTTACGAGCAGTACTTC. It specifies CASSVDSYEQYF.

V and J are TRBV5-4 and TRBJ1-2; 11 bases match TRBD1. V shed 3 bases, J shed 9 bases, and the junction held 7 bases outside the gene matches. The CDR3 length is 14 residues. Germline CDR1 reads SGHNT; CDR2 reads YYREEE (reference sequence). CDR3 in DNA: TGTGCCAGCAGCTGGGGACAGGGGGGAAATAGCTACACCTTC. Translated: CASSWGQGGNSYTF.

V and J are TRBV7-8 and TRBJ2-1, with TRBD2 matching 8 bases. CDR3 size: 14 residues. Trimming removed 5 bases from V and 6 bases from J; junction bases left unmatched: 6. The germline V gene has CDR1 SGHVS and CDR2 FQNEAQ. CDR3 amino acids: CASSPGLGGNEQFF. The CDR3 bases are TGTGCCAGCAGCCCGGGACTAGGGGGCAATGAGCAGTTCTTC.

This sequence joins TRBV7-2 and TRBJ1-2, with 8 positions matching TRBD1. The CDR3 is 15 residues long. CDR1 and CDR2 (germline): SGHTA, FQGNSA. Unmatched junction bases numbered 5, after V lost 1 base and J lost 4 bases. The CDR3: CASSLVPGGFYGYTF. In DNA, the CDR3 is TGTGCCAGCAGCTTAGTTCCAGGGGGCTTCTATGGCTACACCTTC.

The rearrangement links TRBV24-1 to TRBJ2-2; 10 bases agree with TRBD1. This CDR3 has 15 amino acids. The germline V gene has CDR1 KGHDR and CDR2 SFDVKD. The trim removed 6 bases at V and 2 bases at J, leaving 2 bases unmatched. The CDR3 is CATSRDRGNTGELFF. The CDR3 DNA reads TGTGCCACCAGTCGGGACAGGGGCAACACCGGGGAGCTGTTTTTT.

This chain uses TRBV3-1 (or the pseudogene TRBV3-2) with TRBJ1-1; 12 bases line up with TRBD1. In germline, CDR1 is LGHDT, CDR2 YNNKEL (reference sequence). The CDR3 sequence is 14 residues long. The V segment lost 6 bases and the J segment 10 bases; nucleotides outside the gene matches: 9. This CDR3 is CASSPGTGGERAFF. CDR3 bases: TGTGCCAGCAGTCCCGGGACAGGGGGCGAACGAGCTTTCTTT.

V gene TRBV7-2 combines with J gene TRBJ2-3, with D unresolved. CDR1 and CDR2 (germline): SGHTA, FQGNSA. Trimming removed 0 bases from V and 3 bases from J, with 10 bases in between. The CDR3 consists of 15 residues. The CDR3 here is CASSLALVGTDTQYF. CDR3 nucleotide sequence: TGTGCCAGCAGCTTAGCGCTCGTCGGGACAGATACGCAGTATTTT.

V usage is TRBV5-6 and J usage is TRBJ2-2, with D perhaps TRBD1 (6 bases). The CDR3 is 16 amino acids. The V end was cut by 0 bases, the J end by 0 bases, with 9 bases between. Germline CDR1 is SGHDT and CDR2 is YYEEEE. CDR3 loop: CASSLVPGANTGELFF. As DNA, the CDR3 is TGTGCCAGCAGCTTGGTCCCAGGGGCGAACACCGGGGAGCTGTTTTTT.

The J gene is TRBJ2-1, the V gene TRBV5-5; possibly TRBD2 for D (6 bases). CDR1 SGHKS and CDR2 YYEKEE come from the germline V gene (reference sequence). Trimming took off 4 bases at V and 8 bases at J, with 25 bases between the two ends. The CDR3 has 17 residues. Here the CDR3 reads CASSPRVGGGLFYEQFF. In DNA form, the CDR3 reads TGTGCCAGCAGCCCGAGGGTGGGGGGAGGTTTGTTCTATGAGCAGTTCTTC. Variable domain in full (rest from reference TRBV5-5 and TRBJ2-1): DAGVTQSPTHLIKTRGQQVTLRCSPISGHKSVSWYQQVLGQGPQFIFQYYEKEERGRGNFPDRFSARQFPNYSSELNVNALLLGDSALYLCASSPRVGGGLFYEQFFGPGTRLTVL.

This chain connects TRBV7-9 to TRBJ2-7, with 7 bases that match TRBD2. V trimming: 6 bases; J trimming: 9 bases; junction bases outside the gene matches: 14. The CDR3 is made up of 14 amino acids. Germline loops: CDR1 SEHNR, CDR2 FQNEAQ (reference sequence). This chain's CDR3 is CASRPSGRMVGQYF. The CDR3, as DNA: TGTGCCAGCAGACCTAGCGGTAGGATGGTCGGGCAGTACTTC.

The CDR3 loop reads CASNALTGNYGYTF. For the CDR3, the DNA is TGTGCCAGCAATGCCCTCACAGGGAACTATGGCTACACCTTC. This sequence joins TRBV6-5 and TRBJ1-2; tentative D call: TRBD1 (6 bases). Trimming left V 7 bases short and J 2 bases short, with 14 bases between. Germline V CDR1 and CDR2: MNHEY, SVGAGI. The CDR3 length is 14 residues.

This clone was recorded only once. The chain uses TRBV5-1 and TRBJ2-2, with a tentative D call TRBD2 (6 bases). Germline CDR1 reads SGHRS; CDR2 reads YFSETQ. V was trimmed by 4 bases and J by 1 base, leaving 14 bases between them. This CDR3 is built from 16 residues. The CDR3, as DNA: TGCGCCAGCAGCCCTAGGGGTAGCGGGAACACCGGGGAGCTGTTTTTT. Translated: CASSPRGSGNTGELFF.

Only one count was recorded for this clone. The V and J genes are TRBV3-1 (or the pseudogene TRBV3-2) and TRBJ2-3; the D gene is possibly TRBD1 (6 bases). The V gene's germline CDR1 is LGHDT and CDR2 YNNKEL (reference sequence). The CDR3 is made up of 16 amino acids. The V end was cut by 4 bases, the J end by 3 bases, with 17 bases between. Written as DNA, the CDR3 is TGTGCCAGCAGCCCATACTCAGGGGCTTCTACAGATACGCAGTATTTT. It is translated as CASSPYSGASTDTQYF.

The rearrangement joins TRBV20-1 to TRBJ2-5, with 8 bases identical to TRBD2. In germline, CDR1 is DFQATT, CDR2 SNEGSKA (reference sequence). CDR3 size: 15 residues. Trimming cost V 3 bases and J 0 bases; bases outside gene matches: 6. The CDR3 nucleotides read TGCAGTGCTAGTAGTGGCGGGAGGTACCAAGAGACCCAGTACTTC. Translated, it gives CSASSGGRYQETQYF.

The V call is TRBV5-1, the J call TRBJ2-1, with D tentatively TRBD2 (5 bases). V gave up 1 base and J gave up 6 bases, with 5 bases separating them. Germline-derived CDR1 and CDR2 are SGHRS and YFSETQ. The CDR3 contains 12 residues. CDR3 amino acids: CASSLTSNEQFF. In DNA form, the CDR3 reads TGCGCCAGCAGCTTGACTAGCAATGAGCAGTTCTTC.

This clone was observed a few times. This chain joins TRBV25-1 and TRBJ1-4; 11 bases line up with TRBD1. The CDR3 is made up of 17 amino acids. CDR1 and CDR2 from the germline V gene are MGHDK and SYGVNS. V lost 4 bases and J lost 1; bases outside the gene matches: 5. CDR3 amino acids: CASSVPGQGGTNEKLFF. The CDR3 DNA sequence: TGTGCCAGCAGTGTCCCGGGACAGGGGGGAACTAATGAAAAACTGTTTTTT.

The chain couples TRBV3-1 (or the pseudogene TRBV3-2) to TRBJ2-3, with D possibly matching TRBD2 (6 bases). Trimming cost V 8 bases and J 3 bases, with 9 bases left between them. CDR3 length: 12 amino acids. CDR1 and CDR2 from the germline V gene are LGHDT and YNNKEL (reference sequence). CDR3 in amino acids: CASGGGTDTQYF. The CDR3 DNA sequence: TGTGCCAGCGGTGGAGGGACAGATACGCAGTATTTT.